The following is a TCR beta chain sequence with its context. The antigen remains unidentified. CD8 cells regarded as naive lacked CD45RO, were positively chosen for CCR7, and omitted terminally differentiated effector memory CD45RA+ cells. Donors were Caucasian adults residing in Nashville, Tennessee, USA. V lost 3 bases to trimming and J lost 3 bases, with 13 bases between them. CDR1 SGHKS and CDR2 YYEKEE come from the germline V gene (reference sequence). The CDR3 loop spans 15 amino acids. This entry belongs to a study of shared clonotypes between healthy human individuals. Notes on the study in general: Memory subsets had estimated richness that was generally smaller than that of naive subsets.

It was at deep level that the assay was run. Method: immunoSEQ multiplex PCR; TCRdb's copy keeps in-frame clones and lacks some. The data show approximately 650,000 clones, over 95% seen once. This receptor was taken from a woman in her 30s in good health. The source material was naive CD8+ T cells sorted from blood. The chain links TRBV5-5 to TRBJ1-3; a possible D gene is TRBD1 (5 bases). The CDR3 region has the DNA TGTGCCAGCAGCTACGACACAGGTCGTGGAAACACCATATATTTT. Translating it yields CASSYDTGRGNTIYF.